What follows describes a single T cell receptor (beta chain). The V and J ends lost 2 bases and 0 bases respectively, with 7 bases between them. The CDR3 covers 14 residues. Germline loops: CDR1 SGHRS, CDR2 YFSETQ. The record originates from a study of blood T cell repertoires in COVID-19. For the study at large: COVID-19 samples collected from the United States, Italy and Spain covered acute and convalescent phases.

Original processing methods: It was from reference gene primer amplification that nucleated cell counts were estimated. Produced via immunoSEQ multiplex PCR; TCRdb's table is partial and in-frame only. The D gene and trimming were derived from the DNA, and the V and J assignments and clone size from that table. Of about 160,000 clones detected, over 80% appear once; the ten largest clones hold 3% to 4%. Material: peripheral blood. The rearrangement links TRBV5-1 to TRBJ2-3; TRBD2 might be the D (5 bases). The sequence was obtained from a woman aged 60 to 75 who had recovered from COVID-19. The CDR3: CASSFPGSTDTQYF. CDR3 in DNA: TGCGCCAGCAGCTTCCCGGGAAGCACAGATACGCAGTATTTT.